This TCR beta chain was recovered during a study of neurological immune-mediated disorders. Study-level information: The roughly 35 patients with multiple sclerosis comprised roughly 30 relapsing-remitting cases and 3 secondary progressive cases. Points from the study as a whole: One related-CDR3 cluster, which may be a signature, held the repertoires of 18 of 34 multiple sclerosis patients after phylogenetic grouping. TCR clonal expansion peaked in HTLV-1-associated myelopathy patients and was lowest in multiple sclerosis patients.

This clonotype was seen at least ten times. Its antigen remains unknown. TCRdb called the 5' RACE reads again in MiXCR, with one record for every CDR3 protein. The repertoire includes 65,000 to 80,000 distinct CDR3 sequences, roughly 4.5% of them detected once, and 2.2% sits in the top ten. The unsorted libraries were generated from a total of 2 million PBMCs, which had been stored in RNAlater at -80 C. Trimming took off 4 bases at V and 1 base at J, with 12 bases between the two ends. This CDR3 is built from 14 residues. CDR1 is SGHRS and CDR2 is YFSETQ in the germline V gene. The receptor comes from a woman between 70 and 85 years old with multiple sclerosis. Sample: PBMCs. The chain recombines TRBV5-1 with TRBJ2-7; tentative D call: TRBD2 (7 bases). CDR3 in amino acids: CASSTGGGSYEQYF. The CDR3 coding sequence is TGCGCCAGCAGCACGGGGGGCGGTTCCTACGAGCAGTACTTC. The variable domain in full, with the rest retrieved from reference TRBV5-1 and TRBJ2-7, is KAGVTQTPRYLIKTRGQQVTLSCSPISGHRSVSWYQQTPGQGLQFLFEYFSETQRNKGNFPGRFSGRQFSNSRSEMNVSTLELGDSALYLCASSTGGGSYEQYFGPGTRLTVT.